Shown below are 7 T cell receptor beta chains from a single sample sequenced in a study of T cell responses to AZD1222 COVID-19 vaccine. Produced via immunoSEQ multiplex PCR; TCRdb's table is partial and in-frame only. The table shows about 120,000 clones, with approximately 90% occurring only once. Sequencing was performed on peripheral blood, taken on day 0 of AZD1222 vaccination. Receptors originate from an adult in good health.

The chain employs TRBV3-1 (or the pseudogene TRBV3-2) and TRBJ2-7, with D hard to call. This CDR3 has 15 amino acids. The V end was cut by 0 bases, the J end by 3 bases, with 12 bases between. Germline lookup yields CDR1 LGHDT and CDR2 YNNKEL (reference sequence). Here the CDR3 DNA reads TGTGCCAGCAGCCAAGATAATTGGGCCAACTACGAGCAGTACTTC. This codes for CASSQDNWANYEQYF.

This chain uses TRBV5-5 with TRBJ1-2; 9 nucleotides agree with TRBD1. V trimming: 4 bases; J trimming: 4 bases; junction bases outside the gene matches: 14. Germline CDR1 reads SGHKS; CDR2 reads YYEKEE (reference sequence). CDR3 length: 17 residues. The CDR3 nucleotides are TGTGCCAGCAGCAAGGGGACAGGGCGCTTTCAAGGCTATGGCTACACCTTC. Translating gives CASSKGTGRFQGYGYTF.

The chain couples TRBV7-2 to TRBJ1-2, with D possibly TRBD1 on 6 matching bases. Trimming removed 5 bases at V and 7 bases at J, with 17 bases between. CDR1 and CDR2 from the germline V gene are SGHTA and FQGNSA. The CDR3 is 14 residues long. CDR3 sequence (DNA): TGTGCCAGCAGCGTCGACAGGTACTATGGTGGCTACACCTTC. This sequence encodes CASSVDRYYGGYTF.

The chain couples TRBV5-1 to TRBJ2-1, with TRBD2 matching over 9 bases. J was trimmed by 2 bases and V by 3 bases; bases with no gene match: 21. The CDR3 spans 21 residues. From germline, CDR1 is SGHRS and CDR2 YFSETQ. For the CDR3, the DNA is TGCGCCAGCAGCTCTGAGGCCGCGTTTTGGCGGGGGGGCAGGACCTACAATGAGCAGTTCTTC. Amino acid sequence: CASSSEAAFWRGGRTYNEQFF.

The table lists this clone with a count of one. The V gene is TRBV3-1 (or the pseudogene TRBV3-2), the J gene TRBJ1-1, with 8 bases fitting TRBD1. The germline gives CDR1 LGHDT, CDR2 YNNKEL (reference sequence). The J segment lost 3 bases and the V segment lost 0 bases, leaving 12 bases of the junction unmatched. CDR3 length: 18 residues. This chain's CDR3 is CASSQDVTGEGAYTEAFF. As DNA, the CDR3 is TGTGCCAGCAGCCAAGATGTGACAGGGGAGGGGGCTTACACTGAAGCTTTCTTT.

The rearrangement links TRBV20-1 to TRBJ2-6, with D uncertain. CDR1 DFQATT and CDR2 SNEGSKA come from the germline V gene (reference sequence). There are 16 residues in the CDR3. V was trimmed by 3 bases and J by 3 bases, leaving 15 bases between them. Written as DNA, the CDR3 is TGCAGTGCTAGTCGCCCGAAAGTTGGTGGGGCCAACGTCCTGACTTTC. This translates into CSASRPKVGGANVLTF.

V and J are TRBV4-3 and TRBJ1-4, with 9 bases matching TRBD1. This CDR3 comprises 18 residues. Germline V gene lookup returns CDR1 LGHNA and CDR2 YSLEER. V shed 0 bases, J shed 3 bases, and the junction held 8 bases outside the gene matches. The CDR3 region is CASSQERGTGRANEKLFF. CDR3 nucleotide sequence: TGCGCCAGCAGCCAAGAAAGAGGGACAGGGAGGGCTAATGAAAAACTGTTTTTT.